This T cell receptor (beta chain) was recovered during a study of blood T cells in healthy people across ages. The authors ran a second PCR of about 7 to 11 cycles using a sample-barcoded 5' primer and a J-beta primer mix. TCRdb redid the calling of the 5' RACE reads with MiXCR, one entry per CDR3 protein. The sample carries hundreds of thousands of distinct CDR3 sequences, around 48% recorded once. This receptor was identified in a man older than 75 in good health. Source material: blood.

CDR3 sequence: CASSSFLYQETQYF. The CDR3 DNA follows: TGTGCCAGCAGCTCCTTCCTGTACCAAGAGACCCAGTACTTC. The chain is built from TRBV7-9 and TRBJ2-5; D is unclear. V lost 4 bases, J lost 0 bases, and 9 bases lay in between. The CDR3 consists of 14 residues. Germline V lookup: CDR1 SEHNR, CDR2 FQNEAQ (reference sequence).